The entry that follows covers one TCR beta chain sequence. The sample is drawn from a study of blood T cell repertoires in COVID-19. Overall study: PBMCs, B-cell-depleted T cells, or T cells were the source of the cDNA or gDNA that made up the material.

Method: immunoSEQ multiplex PCR; TCRdb's copy keeps in-frame clones and lacks some. This table holds some 400,000 clones, 70% to 90% found once. Recovery meant two consecutive negative NP/OP PCR tests, professional clearance, or resolved symptoms. The sequence derives from a young man who had recovered from COVID-19. The sequenced sample was PBMCs or T cells enriched from blood (not recorded which).

This CDR3 reads CASSPTSTDTQYF. The CDR3 nucleotides are TGTGCCAGCAGCCCCACTAGCACAGATACGCAGTATTTT. V usage is TRBV9 and J usage is TRBJ2-3, with D unresolved. The CDR3 runs to 13 residues. V lost 4 bases and J 0 bases, leaving 6 bases between the germline ends. Germline V gives CDR1 SGDLS, CDR2 YYNGEE.